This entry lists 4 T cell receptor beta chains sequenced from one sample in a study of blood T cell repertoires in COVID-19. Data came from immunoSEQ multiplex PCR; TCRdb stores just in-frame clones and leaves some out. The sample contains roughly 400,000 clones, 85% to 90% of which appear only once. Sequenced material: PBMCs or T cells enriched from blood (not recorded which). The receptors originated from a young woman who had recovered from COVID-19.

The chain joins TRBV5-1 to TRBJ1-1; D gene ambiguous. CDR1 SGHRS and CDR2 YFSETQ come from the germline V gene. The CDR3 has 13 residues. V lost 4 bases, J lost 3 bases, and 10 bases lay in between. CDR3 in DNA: TGCGCCAGCAGCGTGGATACGGACACTGAAGCTTTCTTT. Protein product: CASSVDTDTEAFF.

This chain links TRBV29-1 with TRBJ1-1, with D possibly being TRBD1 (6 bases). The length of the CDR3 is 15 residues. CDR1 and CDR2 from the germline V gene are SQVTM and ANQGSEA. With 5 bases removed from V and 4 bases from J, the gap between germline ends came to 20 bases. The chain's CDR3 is CSVRGGPQWGTEAFF. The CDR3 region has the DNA TGCAGCGTTAGGGGGGGTCCACAATGGGGCACTGAAGCTTTCTTT.

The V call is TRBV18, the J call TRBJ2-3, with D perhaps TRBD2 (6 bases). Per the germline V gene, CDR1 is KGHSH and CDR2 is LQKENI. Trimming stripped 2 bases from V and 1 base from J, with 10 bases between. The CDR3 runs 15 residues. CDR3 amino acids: CASSPRWGGTDTQYF. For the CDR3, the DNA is TGTGCCAGCTCACCAAGGTGGGGGGGCACAGATACGCAGTATTTT.

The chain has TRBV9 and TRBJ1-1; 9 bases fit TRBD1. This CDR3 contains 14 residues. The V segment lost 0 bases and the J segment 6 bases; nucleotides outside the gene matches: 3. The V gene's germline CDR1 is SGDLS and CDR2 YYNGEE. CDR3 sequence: CASSVVGQGAEAFF. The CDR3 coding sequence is TGTGCCAGCAGCGTAGTGGGACAGGGTGCTGAAGCTTTCTTT. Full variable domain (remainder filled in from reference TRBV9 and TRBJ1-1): DSGVTQTPKHLITATGQRVTLRCSPRSGDLSVYWYQQSLDQGLQFLIQYYNGEERAKGNILERFSAQQFPDLHSELNLSSLELGDSALYFCASSVVGQGAEAFFGQGTRLTVV.